This paragraph covers one TCR beta chain sequence. The data belong to a study of blood T cell repertoires in COVID-19. As for the study in general: The samples span acute and convalescent COVID-19 from the United States, Italy and Spain. From T cells, B-cell-depleted T cells, or PBMCs came the material, which was cDNA or gDNA.

Produced via immunoSEQ multiplex PCR; TCRdb's table is partial and in-frame only. The repertoire holds a few hundred thousand clones, about 88% seen once, with 3.6% in the top ten. The J segment lost 5 bases and the V segment lost 3 bases, leaving 6 bases of the junction unmatched. CDR1 and CDR2 from the germline V gene are MNHEY and SMNVEV (reference sequence). The length of the CDR3 is 14 residues. This TCR was sampled from a man younger than 35 with active or convalescent COVID-19. J is TRBJ1-1 and V is TRBV27, with 7 positions matching TRBD1. Sequencing was performed on peripheral blood. This CDR3 reads CASSFDRAVTEAFF. CDR3 bases: TGTGCCAGCAGTTTCGACAGGGCGGTGACTGAAGCTTTCTTT.